This is a list of T cell receptor beta chains from one sample in a study of immune reconstitution after stem cell transplant in scleroderma. TCRdb re-derived calls from the RT-PCR reads in MiXCR, one entry per CDR3 protein. Of fewer than 2,500 distinct CDR3 sequences in the sample, 8% to 9.5% were seen once. Sample collection was performed before or after autologous hematopoietic stem cell transplantation (not recorded which). These receptors all come from a male donor with systemic sclerosis. CDR3s include the opening cysteine and the closing phenylalanine or tryptophan. The D gene is left open where the match is weak. Rows give clone size only sometimes, using once, few, many, or a class for an expanded clone.

V: TRBV5-1
size: large
J: TRBJ2-1
D: .
DNA: TGCGCCAGCAGCTTTGGCGGATCCTACAATGAGCAGTTCTTC
CDR3: CASSFGGSYNEQFF

V: TRBV28
size: medium-sized
J: TRBJ2-4
D: .
DNA: TGTGCCAGCAGTTTCCAGGCAAAAAACATTCAGTACTTC
CDR3: CASSFQAKNIQYF

V: TRBV10-3
size: medium-sized
J: TRBJ1-4
D: .
DNA: TGTGCCATCAGTGTTGGGGGGACTAATGAAAAACTGTTTTTT
CDR3: CAISVGGTNEKLFF

V: TRBV25-1
size: medium-sized
J: TRBJ2-7
D: .
DNA: TGTGCCAGCAGTTACACTGACGAGCAGTACTTC
CDR3: CASSYTDEQYF

V: TRBV20-1
size: medium-sized
J: TRBJ2-1
D: TRBD2
DNA: TGCAGCCTGCCTAGCGGGCCTCCGGTTGGTGAGCAGTTCTTC
CDR3: CSLPSGPPVGEQFF

V: TRBV5-1
size: medium-sized
J: TRBJ2-5
D: .
DNA: TGCGCCAGCAGCTTGGGAGGGAAACAAGAGACCCAGTACTTC
CDR3: CASSLGGKQETQYF

V: TRBV5-5
size: medium-sized
J: TRBJ2-7
D: .
DNA: TGTGCCAGCAGCTTTAGCTACTCCTACGAGCAGTACTTC
CDR3: CASSFSYSYEQYF

V: TRBV6-2/TRBV6-3
size: medium-sized
J: TRBJ2-3
D: .
DNA: TGTGCCAGCTCCCCCGACGGGGTCACAGATACGCAGTATTTT
CDR3: CASSPDGVTDTQYF

V: TRBV27
size: medium-sized
J: TRBJ1-5
D: .
DNA: TGTGCCAGCAGTTTCAGGGGACAGCCCCAGCATTTT
CDR3: CASSFRGQPQHF

V: TRBV5-8
size: large
J: TRBJ1-6
D: .
DNA: TGTGCCAGCATCCTGGTTGGACAGCCTAATTCACCCCTCCACTTT
CDR3: CASILVGQPNSPLHF

V: TRBV20-1
size: medium-sized
J: TRBJ2-7
D: .
DNA: TGCAGTGAAAAATCGTGGGACGGACCCTACGAGCAGTACTTC
CDR3: CSEKSWDGPYEQYF

V: TRBV5-6
size: medium-sized
J: TRBJ1-5
D: .
DNA: TGTGCCAGCAGCTTGGTGGGCCTCAATCAGCCCCAGCATTTT
CDR3: CASSLVGLNQPQHF

V: TRBV12-3/TRBV12-4
size: medium-sized
J: TRBJ1-1
D: .
DNA: TGTGCCAGCAGCCGGACGGGGAACACTGAAGCTTTCTTT
CDR3: CASSRTGNTEAFF

V: TRBV5-1
size: medium-sized
J: TRBJ1-1
D: .
DNA: TGCGCCAGCAGCTTGGTGACAGCGAACACTGAAGCTTTCTTT
CDR3: CASSLVTANTEAFF

V: TRBV20-1
size: few
J: TRBJ2-5
D: TRBD2
DNA: TGCAGTGCTAGACCATCGATCAGGACTAGCGGGAGGCCCATCCAAGAGACCCAGTACTTC
CDR3: CSARPSIRTSGRPIQETQYF

V: TRBV28
size: medium-sized
J: TRBJ2-7
D: TRBD1
DNA: TGTGCCAGCACCCTGGGACAGCCTTCCTACGAGCAGTACTTC
CDR3: CASTLGQPSYEQYF

V: TRBV10-3
size: medium-sized
J: TRBJ1-2
D: TRBD1
DNA: TGTGCCGCGGCCGGGACAGGGACCGTGAACTATGGCTACACCTTC
CDR3: CAAAGTGTVNYGYTF

V: TRBV6-5
size: .
J: TRBJ2-2
D: TRBD2
DNA: TGTGCCAGCAGTCACCCGGGACTAGCGGGGGCCCCGGGCGGGGAGCTGTTTTTT
CDR3: CASSHPGLAGAPGGELFF

V: TRBV20-1
size: medium-sized
J: TRBJ2-1
D: TRBD2
DNA: TGCAGTGCTAGCCAGCGGGGGGTCTTGGGTGAGCAGTTCTTC
CDR3: CSASQRGVLGEQFF

V: TRBV14
size: medium-sized
J: TRBJ1-1
D: .
DNA: TGTGCCAGCAGCCGCCTAACGGGGATCCCCGAAGCTTTCTTT
CDR3: CASSRLTGIPEAFF

V: TRBV7-2
size: medium-sized
J: TRBJ2-1
D: TRBD2
DNA: TGTGCCAGCAGCCCCACTAGCGGGATTTCTAACAATGAGCAGTTCTTC
CDR3: CASSPTSGISNNEQFF

V: TRBV5-4
size: .
J: TRBJ2-2
D: .
DNA: TGTGCCAGCAGCCACCACAGGGCGAACACCGGGGAGCTGTTTTTT
CDR3: CASSHHRANTGELFF

V: TRBV7-6
size: few
J: TRBJ2-7
D: TRBD1
DNA: TGTGCCAGCAGCCCCGGGACAGGGGGCGAGCAGTACTTC
CDR3: CASSPGTGGEQYF

V: TRBV3-1
size: medium-sized
J: TRBJ2-3
D: .
DNA: TGTGCCAGCAGCCAAGACACAGATACGCAGTATTTT
CDR3: CASSQDTDTQYF

V: TRBV20-1
size: medium-sized
J: TRBJ2-1
D: .
DNA: TGCAGTGCTAGAGAATTTGGTATTGATAATGAGCAGTTCTTC
CDR3: CSAREFGIDNEQFF

V: TRBV5-1
size: large
J: TRBJ1-4
D: .
DNA: TGCGCCAGCAGCTCCTGGGACCGAAGGGATGAAAAACTGTTTTTT
CDR3: CASSSWDRRDEKLFF

V: TRBV7-6
size: medium-sized
J: TRBJ1-2
D: TRBD1
DNA: TGTGCCAGCAGCCCAACGGACAGGTCCTATGGCTACACCTTC
CDR3: CASSPTDRSYGYTF

V: TRBV20-1
size: few
J: TRBJ1-6
D: TRBD1
DNA: TGCAGTGCTATACAGGGGGCCTCCTATAATTCACCCCTCCACTTT
CDR3: CSAIQGASYNSPLHF

V: TRBV20-1
size: large
J: TRBJ2-7
D: .
DNA: TGCAGTGCTACCGGACTGGAAGAAGCCTACGAGCAGTACTTC
CDR3: CSATGLEEAYEQYF

V: TRBV29-1
size: medium-sized
J: TRBJ2-5
D: .
DNA: TGCAGCGTAAGAAGGGGACTCTTTCAAGAGACCCAGTACTTC
CDR3: CSVRRGLFQETQYF

V: TRBV19
size: medium-sized
J: TRBJ1-2
D: .
DNA: TGTGCCAGTAGTATTCCAGGGTACGACTATGGCTACACCTTC
CDR3: CASSIPGYDYGYTF

V: TRBV30
size: medium-sized
J: TRBJ2-5
D: .
DNA: TGTGCCTGGAGATATAGACTTAAAGAGACCCAGTACTTC
CDR3: CAWRYRLKETQYF

V: TRBV20-1
size: .
J: TRBJ2-7
D: TRBD2
DNA: TGCAGTGCTAGACCCACACGGGGGGGGGAGAGCTACGAGCAGTACTTC
CDR3: CSARPTRGGESYEQYF

V: TRBV7-2
size: medium-sized
J: TRBJ2-5
D: .
DNA: TGTGCCAGCAGCTTAGTACAGGGAGTTCAAGAGACCCAGTACTTC
CDR3: CASSLVQGVQETQYF

V: TRBV5-1
size: medium-sized
J: TRBJ2-7
D: .
DNA: TGCGCCAGCAGCTTGGACGGGAGTAACGAGCAGTACTTC
CDR3: CASSLDGSNEQYF

V: TRBV19
size: few
J: TRBJ2-7
D: .
DNA: TGTGCCAGCCAGCCCTCCGGGGACTACGAGCAGTACTTC
CDR3: CASQPSGDYEQYF

V: TRBV10-3
size: medium-sized
J: TRBJ2-7
D: TRBD1
DNA: TGTGCCACCGGACAGGGGCCCTACGAGCAGTACTTC
CDR3: CATGQGPYEQYF

V: TRBV29-1
size: medium-sized
J: TRBJ2-2
D: .
DNA: TGCAGCGTTGCCCTACAGGGAGCGACCGGGGAGCTGTTTTTT
CDR3: CSVALQGATGELFF